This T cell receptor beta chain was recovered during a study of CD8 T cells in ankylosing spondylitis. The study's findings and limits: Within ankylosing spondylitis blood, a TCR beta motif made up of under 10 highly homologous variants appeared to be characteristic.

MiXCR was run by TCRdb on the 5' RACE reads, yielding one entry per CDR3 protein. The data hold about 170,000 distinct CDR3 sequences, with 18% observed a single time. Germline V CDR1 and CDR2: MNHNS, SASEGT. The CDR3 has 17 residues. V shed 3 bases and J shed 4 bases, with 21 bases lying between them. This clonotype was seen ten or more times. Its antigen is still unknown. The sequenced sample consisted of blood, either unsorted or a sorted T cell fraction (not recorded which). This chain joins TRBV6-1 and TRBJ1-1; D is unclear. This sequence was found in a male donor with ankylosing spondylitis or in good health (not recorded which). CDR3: CASSDHPVGIGGTEAFF. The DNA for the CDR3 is TGTGCCAGCAGTGACCACCCCGTAGGAATCGGAGGCACTGAAGCTTTCTTT.